This section outlines one TCR beta chain sequence together with its context. Its antigen is currently unknown. This sample stems from a study of T cell responses to AZD1222 COVID-19 vaccine. Overall study results and limits: Donors were chiefly white British, with a greater number of females, and clonal diversity was perhaps underestimated.

The data were produced by immunoSEQ multiplex PCR, yet TCRdb's version contains in-frame clones alone and is incomplete. The sample gives about 190,000 clones, around 92% of which show up once; 1% to 1.5% is in the top ten. This CDR3 comprises 13 residues. V lost 3 bases and J 5 bases, leaving 10 bases between the germline ends. This chain connects TRBV12-3 or TRBV12-4 to TRBJ1-1; no definite D call. The receptor was isolated from an adult in good health. The sequencing used peripheral blood, collected on day 0 of AZD1222 vaccination. This chain's CDR3 is CASSFGSRTEAFF. For the CDR3, the DNA is TGTGCCAGCAGTTTCGGGAGTAGGACTGAAGCTTTCTTT.